Listed below are T cell receptor beta chains from one sample, sequenced in a study of shared clonotypes between healthy human individuals. Produced via immunoSEQ multiplex PCR; TCRdb's table is partial and in-frame only. The sample has some 1 million clones; around four fifths are singletons. The sequencing input was memory CD4+ T cells sorted from blood. These receptors originate from a man younger than 35 in good health. Each CDR3 is given with its conserved first and last residue. Fields, in order: J gene, V gene, CDR3 protein.

j_gene: TRBJ2-1; v_gene: TRBV9; CDR3aa: CASSVEGGRADEQFF
j_gene: TRBJ2-3; v_gene: TRBV4-2; CDR3aa: CASSQDPLRGGTDTQYF
j_gene: TRBJ1-2; v_gene: TRBV7-9; CDR3aa: CASSRGGYGYTF
j_gene: TRBJ1-2; v_gene: TRBV6-5; CDR3aa: CASSLTGFYGYTF
j_gene: TRBJ2-3; v_gene: TRBV4-3; CDR3aa: CASSHEGSSGKSLGTQYF
j_gene: TRBJ2-2; v_gene: TRBV11-3; CDR3aa: CASSLVGASGELFF
j_gene: TRBJ2-3; v_gene: TRBV7-9; CDR3aa: CASSLGGQDTDTQYF
j_gene: TRBJ2-7; v_gene: TRBV7-9; CDR3aa: CASSLQGLGGLYF
j_gene: TRBJ2-3; v_gene: TRBV7-2; CDR3aa: CASSADTQYF
j_gene: TRBJ2-2; v_gene: TRBV5-4; CDR3aa: CASSSGSFPGELFF
j_gene: TRBJ2-3; v_gene: TRBV15; CDR3aa: CATSVGAGTQYF
j_gene: TRBJ1-6; v_gene: TRBV13; CDR3aa: CASSLRTGGENSPLHF
j_gene: TRBJ1-6; v_gene: TRBV16; CDR3aa: CASSQVRGPNSPLHF
j_gene: TRBJ1-4; v_gene: TRBV30; CDR3aa: CAWSNNWQGLHEKLFF
j_gene: TRBJ2-7; v_gene: TRBV7-3; CDR3aa: CASSWDRGNEQYF
j_gene: TRBJ1-4; v_gene: TRBV30; CDR3aa: CAWSDEATHVEKLFF